This entry concerns a single TCR beta chain. It has no known antigen specificity. No clone much larger than this one lies a single base away; base qualities are absent. Receptors were amplified or captured by 5' RACE. Sequencing was performed on an Illumina HiSeq 2500. A second PCR of about 6 to 11 cycles was run with a J-beta primer mix and a sample-barcoded 5' primer. A unique molecular identifier was introduced onto each TCR beta cDNA molecule by a template-switch 5' adaptor carrying 12 random nucleotides. At least 2.5 million CDR3-containing paired-end reads were obtained from each sample. First-strand cDNA was synthesized from all RNA with the Mint cDNA synthesis kit, primed by a TRBC-specific oligonucleotide. Following uracil-DNA glycosylase treatment, all cDNA underwent a first 18-cycle PCR with the universal primers M1SS and BC2_uni_R. The original methods were these. For normalization, 1 million high-quality reads were randomly selected from each sample, with every read carrying a distinct molecular identifier. Reads sharing molecular identifiers were discarded rather than binned into consensus sequences. MiTCR, set to a Q25 quality threshold and the strictest error-elimination algorithm, was used for CDR3 identification, clonotype clustering and error correction. A nonparametric unseen species model using Euler transformation provided a lower-bound estimate of total TCR beta diversity. TCRdb passed the public sequencing reads through fastp at Q25 and MiXCR, retaining productive beta sequences. Rows with a matching CDR3 protein are joined into one entry that keeps the most common DNA and genes. It is TCRdb's table, rather than the study itself, that gives the V and J calls and clone size. Across this sample there are roughly 1,100,000 distinct CDR3 sequences, with 25% seen only once. Less than 0.75% of the sample lies in the top ten.

CDR1 and CDR2 were assigned from the germline V gene (reference sequence) as LGHDT and YNNKEL. There are 16 amino acids in the CDR3, from cysteine to phenylalanine inclusive. Only CDR3 DNA remains: 48 bases, in frame from the first base. V is pruned by 1 base and J by 2 bases, leaving 5 bases of the junction without a gene match. These data originate in a study of blood T cells in healthy people across ages (dated by TCRdb to 2014 to 2015). In terms of the full investigation: In model experiments, template switching captured roughly one uniquely barcoded TCR beta cDNA molecule for every two T cells. The study measured age-related changes in TCR beta repertoire diversity using deep sequencing normalized with unique cDNA molecular identifiers. The donors were divided into four age groups: young (average approximately 16 years), middle-aged (roughly 40), aged (about 62) and long-lived (82). Using the same blood draw, the study looked at two additional independent replicas of 1 million unique cDNA reads for two donors, one aged 18 to 30 and the other aged 80 or older. Overall study outcomes, separate from this receptor: Because the CMV infection status of the donors was unknown, age-related changes in expanded clonotypes may potentially have been confounded. Bulk unsorted PBMC profiling prevented conclusive comparison of naive and antigen-experienced compartments. Estimates of total diversity based on one million sequenced T cells were considered lower bounds and underestimates. As age increased, observed TCR beta diversity per million T cells dropped in a roughly linear way, and a significant reduction was already evident by age approximately 40. Compared with the aged group, the long-lived group had more naive CD4+ T cells, fewer expanded clones and increased TCR diversity, a pattern suggesting age selection. There was a strong correlation between observed TCR beta diversity and the percentage of naive T cells measured by flow cytometry.

The donors were roughly 40 Caucasian individuals from Russia, aged roughly 6 to 95 years, who were systemically healthy. Each donor gave ten milliliters of peripheral blood, collected into EDTA-treated Vacutainer tubes. PBMCs were isolated by Ficoll-Paque density-gradient centrifugation, with at least 7 million obtained per sample. Total RNA, at least 6 micrograms per sample, was extracted from PBMCs with Trizol reagent. For every donor, an aliquot of PBMCs went through flow cytometry to measure the percentages of naive CD45RAhigh/CD27high T cells. The same data also contributed to another study, on T cells of mothers and their children. The second source states: Nine systemically healthy Caucasian individuals, comprising three mothers and their six children, were included as donors. cDNA synthesis consumed the entire amount of extracted RNA, loaded at about 1.5 ug RNA in each 15 ul reaction. In the second PCR, the M1S primer introduced both the sample barcodes and 2-4 random nucleotides. Over 8 million TCR beta CDR3 reads were obtained for each mother, and millions of reads were obtained for each child. In both related and unrelated pairs, thymic selection shapes the output of TCR recombination in a similar way, with inherited differences having only a minor effect. Normalized repertoire overlap was always found to be slightly, but never significantly, higher in related mother-child pairs than in unrelated mother-child pairs. No persistent microchimeric T cell clones were found, with a detection sensitivity of roughly 92 clones per million clonotypes. Deep NGS was used in the study to compare the TCR beta repertoires of mothers and children and to look for features that separate related mother-child pairs from unrelated individuals. Mothers averaged roughly 40 +/- 4 years of age and children averaged about 12 +/- 4 years. After adapter ligation with NEBNext reagents, the libraries were sequenced on Illumina HiSeq 2000 with 100+100 nt paired-end reads. Mother and child libraries were prepared a month apart and sequenced in separate runs to prevent cross-contamination. For each donor, between about 450,000 and 2,300,000 distinct TCR beta clonotypes were identified. Naive TCR beta clonotypes were estimated from low-frequency clonotypes matched to each donor's FACS-determined naive share, without sorting.

The chain is encoded by TRBV3-1 joined to TRBJ2-1; TRBD2 matches 7 bases in the middle. The specimen sequenced was blood. The TCR originated in a girl aged 2 to 9 in good health. The CDR3 reads as follows: CASSQGGGITYNEQFF. The sequenced DNA is TGTGCCAGCAGCCAAGGGGGGGGAATAACCTACAATGAGCAGTTCTTC.